This record concerns one T cell receptor beta chain sequence. The antigen is not known. Sequencing was performed with immunoSEQ multiplex PCR; in TCRdb, only in-frame clones are kept and a portion is missing. The sample carries 30,000 to 50,000 clones, just under 80% recorded once. The data belong to a study of radiotherapy plus CTLA-4 blockade in lung cancer. Findings and limits, study-wide: The best predictor of response was reported to be early blood T cell clone dynamics, with interferon-beta. Among blood TCR repertoires after radiotherapy plus ipilimumab, tumor-derived clones expanded.

Unmatched junction bases numbered 7, after V lost 2 bases and J lost 6 bases. The CDR3 runs 16 residues. In germline, CDR1 is SGDLS, CDR2 YYNGEE. The sample was peripheral blood, taken from a patient treated with radiotherapy plus ipilimumab. The TCR sequence derives from a human donor with non-small cell lung cancer that progressed on radiotherapy plus ipilimumab. J is TRBJ1-4 and V is TRBV9, with 10 bases lining up with TRBD1. CDR3 nucleotides: TGTGCCAGCAGCGTTACCTCGGGACAGGGGTATGAAAAACTGTTTTTT. Translated: CASSVTSGQGYEKLFF.